This T cell receptor beta chain was obtained from a study of OX40 agonist ivuxolimab in advanced cancers. Trimming took 6 bases from V and 6 from J, leaving 14 bases between them. The CDR3 is 13 amino acids. The germline gives CDR1 SNHLY, CDR2 FYNNEI. General study points: Individuals who were partial responders at 0.1-3.0 mg/kg had clonal expansion that ranked among the lowest.

Repertoires were generated with immunoSEQ multiplex PCR, while TCRdb's copy carries only in-frame clones and drops some. The sample contains tens of thousands of clones, under 95% of which appear only once. Regarding this clone: The antigen is not known.

The sequenced sample was CD4+ or CD8+ T cells sorted from blood, obtained in a trial of the OX40 agonist ivuxolimab. The V gene is TRBV2, the J gene TRBJ1-2; tentatively, D is TRBD1 (6 bases). The clonotype was recovered from an adult with an advanced solid tumor such as melanoma, head and neck, liver or kidney cancer. CDR3 protein: CASSPDRSDGYTF. The CDR3 DNA follows: TGTGCCAGCAGCCCCGACAGGTCGGATGGCTACACCTTC.